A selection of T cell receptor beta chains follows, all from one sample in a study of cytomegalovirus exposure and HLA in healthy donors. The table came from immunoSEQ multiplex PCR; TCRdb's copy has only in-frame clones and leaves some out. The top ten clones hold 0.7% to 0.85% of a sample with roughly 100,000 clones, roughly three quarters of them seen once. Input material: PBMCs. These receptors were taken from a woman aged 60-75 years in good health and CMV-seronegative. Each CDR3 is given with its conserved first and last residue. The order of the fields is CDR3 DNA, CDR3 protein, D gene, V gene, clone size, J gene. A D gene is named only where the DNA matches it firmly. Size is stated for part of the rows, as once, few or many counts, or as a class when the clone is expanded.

CDR3nt: TGTGCCAGCAGCCCCTCAGGAGGGACTGAAGCTTTCTTT; CDR3aa: CASSPSGGTEAFF; d_gene: .; v_gene: TRBV9; abundance: .; j_gene: TRBJ1-1
CDR3nt: TGCGCCAGCAGCCAGCAACAGGGGGCGAAAGGCTACACCTTC; CDR3aa: CASSQQQGAKGYTF; d_gene: TRBD1; v_gene: TRBV4-3; abundance: .; j_gene: TRBJ1-2
CDR3nt: TGTGCCAGCAGCTCGATGACTAGCGGGAGAAGGAATGAGCAGTTCTTC; CDR3aa: CASSSMTSGRRNEQFF; d_gene: TRBD2; v_gene: TRBV7-9; abundance: .; j_gene: TRBJ2-1
CDR3nt: TGTGCCAGCAGAGAGACAGGGGGCGATCAGCCCCAGCATTTT; CDR3aa: CASRETGGDQPQHF; d_gene: TRBD1; v_gene: TRBV6-5; abundance: .; j_gene: TRBJ1-5
CDR3nt: TGTGCCATCAGTGAGAATGGGGGAGGAGGCGAGACCCAGTACTTC; CDR3aa: CAISENGGGGETQYF; d_gene: .; v_gene: TRBV10-3; abundance: few; j_gene: TRBJ2-5
CDR3nt: TGCGCCAGCTCCGAAGGAGGACCTAATGAAAAACTGTTTTTT; CDR3aa: CASSEGGPNEKLFF; d_gene: .; v_gene: TRBV5-1; abundance: .; j_gene: TRBJ1-4
CDR3nt: TGTGCCAGCAGTGATTCTAGCGAGAGGGCCACAGATACGCAGTATTTT; CDR3aa: CASSDSSERATDTQYF; d_gene: .; v_gene: TRBV2; abundance: .; j_gene: TRBJ2-3
CDR3nt: TGTGCCAGCCAGGATGGCCCTCACACAGATACGCAGTATTTT; CDR3aa: CASQDGPHTDTQYF; d_gene: .; v_gene: TRBV11-2; abundance: .; j_gene: TRBJ2-3
CDR3nt: TGTGCCAGCAGCCCTAGTACCCTAGCAGATACGCAGTATTTT; CDR3aa: CASSPSTLADTQYF; d_gene: .; v_gene: TRBV7-7; abundance: .; j_gene: TRBJ2-3
CDR3nt: TGTGCCAGCAGCGGAGGACTAGCGCACAATGAGCAGTTCTTC; CDR3aa: CASSGGLAHNEQFF; d_gene: TRBD2; v_gene: TRBV6-5; abundance: few; j_gene: TRBJ2-1
CDR3nt: TGTGCCAGCAACCCCGCTGGGGCTGAGAATTCACCCCTCCACTTT; CDR3aa: CASNPAGAENSPLHF; d_gene: .; v_gene: TRBV6-6; abundance: .; j_gene: TRBJ1-6
CDR3nt: TGTGCCAGCAGCTACCGGGACAGGGGGCACACTGAAGCTTTCTTT; CDR3aa: CASSYRDRGHTEAFF; d_gene: TRBD1; v_gene: TRBV11-2; abundance: .; j_gene: TRBJ1-1
CDR3nt: TGTGCCAGCAGCTTAGTGCAGAGCAATCAGCCCCAGCATTTT; CDR3aa: CASSLVQSNQPQHF; d_gene: .; v_gene: TRBV7-8; abundance: .; j_gene: TRBJ1-5
CDR3nt: TGTGCCAGCAGTGAAGAAGTCAGGGGGTACACAGATACGCAGTATTTT; CDR3aa: CASSEEVRGYTDTQYF; d_gene: TRBD1; v_gene: TRBV6-1; abundance: .; j_gene: TRBJ2-3
CDR3nt: TGTGCCAGCAGCCTAGGGGGCCAGGATGAGCAGTACTTC; CDR3aa: CASSLGGQDEQYF; d_gene: TRBD1; v_gene: TRBV28; abundance: .; j_gene: TRBJ2-7
CDR3nt: TGTGCCAGCAGTTATCCGGAGGGTTTAGATGAAAAACTGTTTTTT; CDR3aa: CASSYPEGLDEKLFF; d_gene: .; v_gene: TRBV28; abundance: .; j_gene: TRBJ1-4
CDR3nt: TGTACCAGCAGCTTCCGGGACAGACATATGAACACTGAAGCTTTCTTT; CDR3aa: CTSSFRDRHMNTEAFF; d_gene: TRBD1; v_gene: TRBV7-9; abundance: .; j_gene: TRBJ1-1
CDR3nt: TGCGCCAGCAGGGAGGGGCGTTATAGCAATCAGCCCCAGCATTTT; CDR3aa: CASREGRYSNQPQHF; d_gene: .; v_gene: TRBV4-3; abundance: .; j_gene: TRBJ1-5
CDR3nt: TGTGCCAGCATCCGCCCGTCCCCCCGGGATGGCTACACCTTC; CDR3aa: CASIRPSPRDGYTF; d_gene: .; v_gene: TRBV2; abundance: .; j_gene: TRBJ1-2
CDR3nt: TGTGCCAGCAGCATGACAGGGATGAACACTGAAGCTTTCTTT; CDR3aa: CASSMTGMNTEAFF; d_gene: TRBD1; v_gene: TRBV7-9; abundance: .; j_gene: TRBJ1-1
CDR3nt: TGCGCCAGCAGCCTAGCGGGAGTAAACGGGGAGCTGTTTTTT; CDR3aa: CASSLAGVNGELFF; d_gene: TRBD2; v_gene: TRBV4-3; abundance: .; j_gene: TRBJ2-2
CDR3nt: TGCAGCGTTCAGGAGAACACCGGGGAGCTGTTTTTT; CDR3aa: CSVQENTGELFF; d_gene: .; v_gene: TRBV29-1; abundance: few; j_gene: TRBJ2-2
CDR3nt: TGTGCCAGCAGCTCTAGGCTAGGAACACAAGAGACCCAGTACTTC; CDR3aa: CASSSRLGTQETQYF; d_gene: .; v_gene: TRBV13; abundance: few; j_gene: TRBJ2-5
CDR3nt: TGTGCCAGCAGTCCAGGACGGGGCTCTGGAAACACCATATATTTT; CDR3aa: CASSPGRGSGNTIYF; d_gene: .; v_gene: TRBV2; abundance: .; j_gene: TRBJ1-3
CDR3nt: TGTGCCAGCAGTTTATATACCCCCGGGTTAGCGGGAGATGAGACCCAGTACTTC; CDR3aa: CASSLYTPGLAGDETQYF; d_gene: TRBD2; v_gene: TRBV27; abundance: .; j_gene: TRBJ2-5
CDR3nt: TGTGCCAGCAGCAACAGCGGGGGCGCGGACCTTACAGATACGCAGTATTTT; CDR3aa: CASSNSGGADLTDTQYF; d_gene: .; v_gene: TRBV21-1; abundance: .; j_gene: TRBJ2-3
CDR3nt: TGCGCCAGCAGCTTGGTCTGGGACAGTAATCCAGATACGCAGTATTTT; CDR3aa: CASSLVWDSNPDTQYF; d_gene: TRBD1; v_gene: TRBV5-1; abundance: .; j_gene: TRBJ2-3
CDR3nt: TGTGCCACCAACCGGGACAGGGATGGCTACACCTTC; CDR3aa: CATNRDRDGYTF; d_gene: TRBD1; v_gene: TRBV7-9; abundance: few; j_gene: TRBJ1-2
CDR3nt: TGTGCCAGCAGGGCCGGGACTAGTAGTGGGGAGCTGTTTTTT; CDR3aa: CASRAGTSSGELFF; d_gene: TRBD2; v_gene: TRBV2; abundance: .; j_gene: TRBJ2-2
CDR3nt: TGTGCCAGCAGCTCTGGGGGGACGGCTGAAGCTTTCTTT; CDR3aa: CASSSGGTAEAFF; d_gene: .; v_gene: TRBV11-2; abundance: .; j_gene: TRBJ1-1
CDR3nt: TGTGCCAGCAGAAACAGGGGGAACGAGCAGTACTTC; CDR3aa: CASRNRGNEQYF; d_gene: TRBD1; v_gene: TRBV25-1; abundance: .; j_gene: TRBJ2-7
CDR3nt: TGTGCCAGCAGTGATGGACACTGGGCCTCCTACGAGCAGTACTTC; CDR3aa: CASSDGHWASYEQYF; d_gene: .; v_gene: TRBV6-1; abundance: once; j_gene: TRBJ2-7
CDR3nt: TGCGCCAGCAGCTCCATTACAGCCAACACTGAAGCTTTCTTT; CDR3aa: CASSSITANTEAFF; d_gene: .; v_gene: TRBV5-1; abundance: .; j_gene: TRBJ1-1
CDR3nt: TGTGCCAGCAGTTACAGAGGAGCCTCTGGAAACACCATATATTTT; CDR3aa: CASSYRGASGNTIYF; d_gene: .; v_gene: TRBV6-5; abundance: .; j_gene: TRBJ1-3
CDR3nt: TGTGCCAGCAGCCTGGGACAGGGGGGTTATGGCTACACCTTC; CDR3aa: CASSLGQGGYGYTF; d_gene: TRBD1; v_gene: TRBV5-6; abundance: .; j_gene: TRBJ1-2
CDR3nt: TGTGCCACCAGCAGAGATGAGACTCACAATGAGCAGTTCTTC; CDR3aa: CATSRDETHNEQFF; d_gene: .; v_gene: TRBV15; abundance: .; j_gene: TRBJ2-1
CDR3nt: TGTGCCATCAGTGAAGTACAGGGTGGGTATGGCTACACCTTC; CDR3aa: CAISEVQGGYGYTF; d_gene: .; v_gene: TRBV10-3; abundance: .; j_gene: TRBJ1-2
CDR3nt: TGTGCCAGTAGCGAGGTTTGGAGCGCTGAAGCTTTCTTT; CDR3aa: CASSEVWSAEAFF; d_gene: .; v_gene: TRBV19; abundance: .; j_gene: TRBJ1-1
CDR3nt: TGCGCCAGCAGCCATGGGGGGTACACCGGGGAGCTGTTTTTT; CDR3aa: CASSHGGYTGELFF; d_gene: .; v_gene: TRBV4-3; abundance: .; j_gene: TRBJ2-2
CDR3nt: TGTGCCACCTCCGGGACAGGGGGCAATCAGCCCCAGCATTTT; CDR3aa: CATSGTGGNQPQHF; d_gene: TRBD1; v_gene: TRBV2; abundance: .; j_gene: TRBJ1-5
CDR3nt: TGTGCCAGCAGTTACAACGGAGGGGTATCTGGCTACACCTTC; CDR3aa: CASSYNGGVSGYTF; d_gene: .; v_gene: TRBV6-6; abundance: few; j_gene: TRBJ1-2
CDR3nt: TGCAGCGTTGAGGCGGCCCCTGATGAGCAGTACTTC; CDR3aa: CSVEAAPDEQYF; d_gene: .; v_gene: TRBV29-1; abundance: few; j_gene: TRBJ2-7
CDR3nt: TGTGCCAGCAGCTACGGACAGGGGGCGACGAGAGGCTACACCTTC; CDR3aa: CASSYGQGATRGYTF; d_gene: TRBD1; v_gene: TRBV5-6; abundance: .; j_gene: TRBJ1-2
CDR3nt: TGTGCCAGCAGCCCCGGCGGGACAGGGACGGGCGAGCAGTACTTC; CDR3aa: CASSPGGTGTGEQYF; d_gene: TRBD1; v_gene: TRBV11-3; abundance: .; j_gene: TRBJ2-7
CDR3nt: TGTGCCAGTCGATCGGGCGGGGTGGAGACCCAGTACTTC; CDR3aa: CASRSGGVETQYF; d_gene: .; v_gene: TRBV28; abundance: .; j_gene: TRBJ2-5
CDR3nt: TGTGCCAGCAGTGGTTCGGCGACAGGGGATACTGAAGCTTTCTTT; CDR3aa: CASSGSATGDTEAFF; d_gene: TRBD1; v_gene: TRBV6-6; abundance: .; j_gene: TRBJ1-1
CDR3nt: TGTGCCACCAGCAGACTACTAGCGGGAGCCAATGAGCAGTTCTTC; CDR3aa: CATSRLLAGANEQFF; d_gene: TRBD2; v_gene: TRBV15; abundance: .; j_gene: TRBJ2-1
CDR3nt: TGTGCCAGTAGTGGGACTTTCGGGGGGGAGCTGTTTTTT; CDR3aa: CASSGTFGGELFF; d_gene: .; v_gene: TRBV19; abundance: .; j_gene: TRBJ2-2
CDR3nt: TGTGCCAGCAGCGCCGGGACAGCTAGCCAAGAGACCCAGTACTTC; CDR3aa: CASSAGTASQETQYF; d_gene: TRBD1; v_gene: TRBV9; abundance: .; j_gene: TRBJ2-5
CDR3nt: TGTGCCAGACTACTAGCGGGGCGCCCCGATACGCAGTATTTT; CDR3aa: CARLLAGRPDTQYF; d_gene: TRBD2; v_gene: TRBV6-4; abundance: .; j_gene: TRBJ2-3
CDR3nt: TGTGCCAGTAGTAAGGAACAGTGGACTGAAGCTTTCTTT; CDR3aa: CASSKEQWTEAFF; d_gene: .; v_gene: TRBV19; abundance: .; j_gene: TRBJ1-1
CDR3nt: TGTGCCAGCACCTTGGGACAGGGAAACACCTACGAGCAGTACTTC; CDR3aa: CASTLGQGNTYEQYF; d_gene: TRBD1; v_gene: TRBV6-1; abundance: .; j_gene: TRBJ2-7
CDR3nt: TGTGCCATCCTCCCACAGGGCGATGGCTACACCTTC; CDR3aa: CAILPQGDGYTF; d_gene: .; v_gene: TRBV28; abundance: .; j_gene: TRBJ1-2
CDR3nt: TGTGCCAGCAGTAAGCCGGGACTAGCGGGAGGATACGAGCAGTACTTC; CDR3aa: CASSKPGLAGGYEQYF; d_gene: TRBD2; v_gene: TRBV28; abundance: .; j_gene: TRBJ2-7
CDR3nt: TGTGCCAGCAGTCACGGGGCGGGGGGCACAGATACGCAGTATTTT; CDR3aa: CASSHGAGGTDTQYF; d_gene: TRBD2; v_gene: TRBV7-9; abundance: .; j_gene: TRBJ2-3